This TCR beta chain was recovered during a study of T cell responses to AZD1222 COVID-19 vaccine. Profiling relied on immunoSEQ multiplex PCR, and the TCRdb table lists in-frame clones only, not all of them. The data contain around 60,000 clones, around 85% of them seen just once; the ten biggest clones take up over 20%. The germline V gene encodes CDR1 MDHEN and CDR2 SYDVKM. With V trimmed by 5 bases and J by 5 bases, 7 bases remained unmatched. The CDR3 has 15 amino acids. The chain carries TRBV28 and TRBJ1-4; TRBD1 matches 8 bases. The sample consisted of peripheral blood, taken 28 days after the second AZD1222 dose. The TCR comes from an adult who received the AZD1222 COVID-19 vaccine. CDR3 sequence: CASSLSGTGNEKLFF. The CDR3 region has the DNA TGTGCCAGCAGTCTGTCGGGGACAGGCAATGAAAAACTGTTTTTT. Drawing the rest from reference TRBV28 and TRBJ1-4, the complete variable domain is DVKVTQSSRYLVKRTGEKVFLECVQDMDHENMFWYRQDPGLGLRLIYFSYDVKMKEKGDIPEGYSVSREKKERFSLILESASTNQTSMYLCASSLSGTGNEKLFFGSGTQLSVL.